This T cell receptor beta chain appears in the sequencing data of a study of blood T cells in healthy people across ages. Overall study findings and caveats: Significant beta diversity loss was already apparent by age approximately 37, declining roughly linearly.

A sample-barcoded 5' primer and a J-beta primer mix were used in a second PCR of about 6 to 12 cycles. TCRdb independently ran MiXCR on the 5' RACE reads; one entry per CDR3 protein. The data show over a million distinct CDR3 sequences, 40% to 55% seen once. This clonotype was seen a handful of times. What it binds is unknown. With V trimmed by 1 base and J by 4 bases, 5 bases remained unmatched. CDR3 length: 15 residues. The rearrangement joins TRBV12-3 or TRBV12-4 to TRBJ2-3, with TRBD1 matching 7 bases. This receptor was taken from a woman aged 60-75 years in good health. Sequencing used blood. CDR3 bases: TGTGCCAGCAGTTTAGGTGACAGGGACGCAGATACGCAGTATTTT. This translates into CASSLGDRDADTQYF.